A single sample gave rise to the 15 T cell receptor gamma chains below, sequenced in a study of Vδ1+ human thymocytes. Their antigens remain unidentified. Sequences come from RNA converted to cDNA by reverse transcription. Multiplex PCR used pooled V-gene forward primers and a constant-region reverse primer to amplify CDR3s. TCRdb re-called the multiplex PCR reads via CATT. The data hold 25,000 to 30,000 gamma-chain clones, with roughly 20% observed a single time. Study outcomes and limitations: In the thymus, TRG and TRD repertoires looked highly polyclonal with Gaussian CDR3 lengths.

Sequencing was carried out using Vdelta1+ gamma-delta thymocytes from the thymus. The subset was: FACS-sorted CD3+ TCRalphabeta- TCRVdelta1+ TCRVdelta2- thymocytes. Every receptor here comes from a boy under three years old who had congenital heart surgery.

This clone was seen more than once but under ten times. The chain joins TRGV9 to TRGJ1 or TRGJ2. Germline lookup yields CDR1 GITISATS and CDR2 ISYDGTV (reference sequence). The trim removed 3 bases at V and 7 bases at J, leaving 9 bases unmatched. CDR3 size: 13 residues. This CDR3 is CALWEPKGYKKLF. The CDR3, as DNA: TGTGCCTTGTGGGAGCCGAAAGGGTATAAGAAACTCTTT.

The table lists this clone with a few counts. The chain is built from TRGV4 and TRGJ1 or TRGJ2. Germline CDR1 is EGSTGY and CDR2 is YDSYTSSV. The V segment lost 5 bases and the J segment 5 bases; nucleotides outside the gene matches: 6. The CDR3 contains 12 residues. The CDR3 here is CATWAGHYKKLF. CDR3 in DNA: TGTGCCACCTGGGCTGGCCATTATAAGAAACTCTTT.

The chain employs TRGV5 and TRGJP2. The CDR3 consists of 15 residues. CDR1 is VINAFY and CDR2 is YDVSNSKD in the germline V gene. The V gene end was trimmed by 0 bases and the J gene end by 5 bases; junction bases not matched to a gene: 6. As DNA, the CDR3 is TGTGCCACCTGGGACAGGCTCAGGAGTGATTGGATCAAGACGTTT. Translating it yields CATWDRLRSDWIKTF.

Only a few counts were recorded for this clone. The same CDR3 arises from other DNA sequences in this sample as well. V gene TRGV3 combines with J gene TRGJ1 or TRGJ2. V dropped 0 bases and J dropped 12; count of bases not matched to a gene: 5. The germline gives CDR1 VTNTFY, CDR2 YDVSTARD (reference sequence). There are 11 residues in the CDR3. The CDR3 DNA reads TGTGCCACCTGGGACAGGCGTGCGAAACTCTTT. This codes for CATWDRRAKLF.

V and J are TRGV9 and TRGJ1 or TRGJ2. The V gene's germline CDR1 is GITISATS and CDR2 ISYDGTV (reference sequence). V dropped 4 bases and J dropped 0; count of bases not matched to a gene: 9. The CDR3 is 15 residues long. The CDR3 sequence is CALWDQPSNYYKKLF. The CDR3 coding sequence is TGTGCCTTGTGGGATCAACCTTCGAATTATTATAAGAAACTCTTT.

The chain carries TRGV9 and TRGJP. This CDR3 region has 14 residues. V was clipped by 5 bases and J by 6 bases; unmatched bases: 1. Germline assignment: CDR1 GITISATS and CDR2 ISYDGTV (reference sequence). The CDR3 loop reads CALWAELGKKIKVF. CDR3 nucleotide sequence: TGTGCCTTGTGGGCAGAGTTGGGCAAAAAAATCAAGGTATTT.

This chain links TRGV3 with TRGJ1 or TRGJ2. Germline V gene lookup returns CDR1 VTNTFY and CDR2 YDVSTARD (reference sequence). The CDR3 contains 15 residues. V lost 0 bases to trimming and J lost 1 base; unmatched junction nucleotides: 6. The CDR3 coding sequence is TGTGCCACCTGGGACAGGCGGGGAAATTATTATAAGAAACTCTTT. It specifies CATWDRRGNYYKKLF.

This clone was picked up a small number of times. The chain couples TRGV4 to TRGJ1 or TRGJ2. The J segment lost 4 bases and the V segment lost 0 bases, leaving 9 bases of the junction unmatched. This CDR3 region has 15 residues. Germline V gives CDR1 EGSTGY, CDR2 YDSYTSSV. CDR3 residues: CATWDGPGKYYKKLF. CDR3 DNA sequence: TGTGCCACCTGGGATGGGCCGGGGAAATATTATAAGAAACTCTTT.

In this sample, this clone turned up a few times. A much larger clone is a single base away; this may be a read error. J is TRGJ1 or TRGJ2 and V is TRGV4. Germline-derived CDR1 and CDR2 are EGSTGY and YDSYTSSV. This CDR3 spans 10 amino acids. Trimming at V came to 7 bases and at J to 5 bases, leaving 2 bases not matched to a gene. In DNA form, the CDR3 reads TGTGCCACCTGCGATTATAAGAAACTCTTT. Translating gives CATCDYKKLF.

Note on this clone: This specimen includes other DNA sequences encoding the same CDR3. The V gene is TRGV9, the J gene TRGJ1 or TRGJ2. The CDR3 is 13 residues long. Germline CDR1 and CDR2: GITISATS and ISYDGTV (reference sequence). The junction had 4 bases not matched to a gene; V was cut back by 0 bases and J by 5 bases. CDR3 coding DNA: TGTGCCTTGTGGGAGGTGCCCGATTATAAGAAACTCTTT. Translated, it gives CALWEVPDYKKLF.

The chain links TRGV9 to TRGJ1 or TRGJ2. Losses at the gene ends were 2 bases for V and 2 bases for J; bases not matched to a gene: 6. The CDR3 covers 14 residues. Per the germline V gene, CDR1 is GITISATS and CDR2 is ISYDGTV (reference sequence). CDR3 in amino acids: CALWEDDYYYKKLF. The CDR3 nucleotides are TGTGCCTTGTGGGAGGATGATTATTATTATAAGAAACTCTTT.

This clone showed up just a few times. The sample contains more than one DNA sequence encoding this CDR3. V gene TRGV5 combines with J gene TRGJ1 or TRGJ2. The CDR3 totals 14 residues. The V gene end was trimmed by 1 base and the J gene end by 0 bases; junction bases not matched to a gene: 3. CDR1 and CDR2 (germline): VINAFY, YDVSNSKD. For the CDR3, the DNA is TGTGCCACCTGGGACAGTTTGAATTATTATAAGAAACTCTTT. This translates into CATWDSLNYYKKLF.

This clone occurred a few times. The gene calls are TRGV3 and TRGJ1 or TRGJ2. Trimming at V came to 1 base and at J to 7 bases, leaving 13 bases not matched to a gene. The CDR3 length is 15 residues. CDR1 and CDR2 (germline): VTNTFY, YDVSTARD (reference sequence). For the CDR3, the DNA is TGTGCCACCTGGGACAGTCCCGGGGTAGGGTATAAGAAACTCTTT. Its protein is CATWDSPGVGYKKLF.

This chain links TRGV9 with TRGJ1 or TRGJ2. Germline V gene sequence: CDR1 GITISATS, CDR2 ISYDGTV (reference sequence). V trimming: 2 bases; J trimming: 6 bases; junction bases outside the gene matches: 7. The CDR3 consists of 13 residues. The CDR3 reads CALWEGYGYKKLF. CDR3 nucleotides: TGTGCCTTGTGGGAGGGTTATGGTTATAAGAAACTCTTT.

In this sample, this clone is medium-sized. Other DNA sequences within the sample encode an identical CDR3. This chain uses TRGV4 with TRGJ1 or TRGJ2. The J segment lost 2 bases and the V segment lost 0 bases, leaving 1 base of the junction unmatched. The CDR3 runs 13 residues. Germline CDR1 is EGSTGY and CDR2 is YDSYTSSV. CDR3 in DNA: TGTGCCACCTGGGATGGGCATTATTATAAGAAACTCTTT. This encodes CATWDGHYYKKLF.